Following are 13 T cell receptor beta chains from one sample sequenced in a study of T-cell reconstitution after alpha-beta-depleted transplantation in children. Preparing the TCRbeta library involved the use of unique molecular identifiers. TCRdb re-derived calls from the PCR reads in MiXCR, one entry per CDR3 protein. The repertoire includes fewer than 700,000 distinct CDR3 sequences, roughly 23% of them detected once, and roughly an eighth sits in the top ten. This specimen was PBMCs, mostly from graft donor cells, taken 360 days after TCRalphabeta/CD19-depleted stem cell transplant. The source of these receptors is a boy under two years old who had a stem cell transplant for acute myeloid leukemia, so the T cells may come from the graft donor.

A note on this clonotype: Being one base from a much bigger clone, this may be a read error. The chain carries TRBV20-1 and TRBJ2-7, with D possibly being TRBD2 (6 bases). The CDR3 is 13 amino acids. The germline V and J ends were trimmed by 3 bases and 1 base, with 10 bases remaining between them. Germline assignment: CDR1 DFQATT and CDR2 SNEGSKA (reference sequence). The CDR3 protein is CSARASESYEQYF. The CDR3 region has the DNA TGCAGTGCTAGGGCTAGCGAGTCCTACGAGCAGTACTTC.

In this sample, this clonotype turned up many times. The CDR3 coding sequence is TGTGCCAGCAGCTCTAGCGGGGACGGTTACCAAGAGACCCAGTACTTC. It specifies CASSSSGDGYQETQYF. The genes are TRBV7-2 and TRBJ2-5, with 9 bases that match TRBD2. The length of the CDR3 is 16 residues. J gave up 0 bases and V 4 bases, and 6 bases lay outside the gene matches. The germline V gene has CDR1 SGHTA and CDR2 FQGNSA.

This rearrangement joins TRBV20-1 to TRBJ2-7; no clear D. Germline CDR1 DFQATT, CDR2 SNEGSKA (reference sequence). CDR3 size: 14 residues. Between the trimmed V and J ends, which lost 0 bases and 1 base, there was a span of 10 bases. CDR3 sequence: CSARDQQTSYEQYV. The CDR3 DNA reads TGCAGTGCTAGAGATCAACAGACTTCCTACGAGCAGTACGTC.

V usage is TRBV20-1 and J usage is TRBJ2-3; 7 positions agree with TRBD1. The J segment lost 0 bases and the V segment lost 3 bases, leaving 6 bases of the junction unmatched. The V gene's germline CDR1 is DFQATT and CDR2 SNEGSKA (reference sequence). The CDR3 totals 15 residues. Written as DNA, the CDR3 is TGCAGTGCTAGGGTCCTACAGGGGAGCACAGATACGCAGTATTTT. It encodes CSARVLQGSTDTQYF.

This clonotype showed up just a few times. The chain is built from TRBV6-2 or TRBV6-3 and TRBJ2-1; TRBD2 aligns across 8 bases. The CDR3 is made up of 11 amino acids. With V trimmed by 6 bases and J by 9 bases, 1 base remained unmatched. Germline lookup yields CDR1 MNHEY and CDR2 SVGEGT. In DNA, the CDR3 is TGTGCCAGCAGCGGGGGGGTTGAGCAGTTCTTC. Its protein product is CASSGGVEQFF.

This clonotype came up many times. The chain couples TRBV6-5 to TRBJ2-7; D perhaps matches TRBD2 (6 bases). Germline V gives CDR1 MNHEY, CDR2 SVGAGI. Trimming cost V 0 bases and J 6 bases, with 9 bases left between them. The CDR3 consists of 13 residues. This CDR3 is CASSYSRGGEQYF. The CDR3 DNA reads TGTGCCAGCAGTTACTCAAGGGGAGGCGAGCAGTACTTC.

The gene calls are TRBV4-3 and TRBJ2-7, with TRBD2 as a possible D gene (6 bases). Looked up from germline, CDR1 is LGHNA and CDR2 is YSLEER. The CDR3 has 17 amino acids. V was clipped by 0 bases and J by 0 bases, with 15 bases between them. The CDR3 loop reads CASSQDPGGVNSYEQYF. The DNA of the CDR3 is TGCGCCAGCAGCCAAGACCCCGGCGGGGTCAACTCCTACGAGCAGTACTTC.

This clonotype was seen at least ten times. The chain has TRBV5-1 and TRBJ1-1; tentative D call: TRBD1 (5 bases). Trimming cost V 0 bases and J 5 bases, with 11 bases left between them. The CDR3 length is 14 residues. CDR1 is SGHRS, CDR2 YFSETQ, per germline. CDR3 DNA sequence: TGCGCCAGCAGCTTGGCGACAGTCGCGACTGAAGCTTTCTTT. Protein product: CASSLATVATEAFF.

The chain links TRBV4-1 to TRBJ1-2, with a tentative D call TRBD1 (5 bases). V lost 4 bases and J lost 4, with 13 bases in between. CDR1 is MGHRA and CDR2 is YSYEKL in the germline V gene. This CDR3 has 14 residues. The CDR3 here is CASSPPRGSYGYTF. The CDR3 DNA reads TGCGCCAGCAGCCCCCCAAGGGGTAGCTATGGCTACACCTTC.

This clonotype was detected many times. The V and J genes are TRBV7-2 and TRBJ2-3; 8 bases line up with TRBD1. Losses at the gene ends were 8 bases for V and 3 bases for J; bases not matched to a gene: 4. This CDR3 has 13 residues. Per the germline V gene, CDR1 is SGHTA and CDR2 is FQGNSA. The CDR3 sequence: CASGTGWTDTQYF. Written as DNA, the CDR3 is TGTGCCAGCGGGACAGGTTGGACAGATACGCAGTATTTT.

The V and J genes are TRBV5-5 and TRBJ1-1, with D hard to call. The germline V gene encodes CDR1 SGHKS and CDR2 YYEKEE (reference sequence). V lost 2 bases, J lost 4 bases, and 9 bases lay in between. The CDR3 covers 13 residues. The CDR3 region has the DNA TGTGCCAGCAGCTTAGCAGACCTCACTGAAGCTTTCTTT. This gives the protein CASSLADLTEAFF.

This clonotype has at least ten counts. V usage is TRBV5-6 and J usage is TRBJ2-2; possible D gene TRBD1, 5 bases. The CDR3 runs 14 residues. Germline CDR1 SGHDT, CDR2 YYEEEE. V was shortened by 0 bases and J by 6 bases, with 9 bases between the two germline ends. The CDR3 DNA reads as TGTGCCAGCAGCTTGGTTGACAGATCCGGGGAGCTGTTTTTT. It encodes CASSLVDRSGELFF.

This clonotype was observed a single time. The chain employs TRBV25-1 and TRBJ2-7, with D perhaps TRBD1 (5 bases). V lost 0 bases and J lost 5, with 17 bases in between. Germline lookup yields CDR1 MGHDK and CDR2 SYGVNS. CDR3 length: 16 amino acids. Here the CDR3 reads CASSEYFGQGDHEQYF. CDR3 nucleotide sequence: TGTGCCAGCAGTGAATATTTTGGCCAGGGCGACCACGAGCAGTACTTC.